The T cell receptor (beta chain) described here comes from a study of cytotoxic CD8 clonotypes in ibrutinib-treated CLL. Study-level information: Each sample contained, on average, roughly 280,000 productive templates and roughly 96,000 productive rearrangements. Points from the study as a whole: Public clonotypes showed up rarely, and on treatment they shrank or held steady. Investigators sampled sustained-remission and progressing patients at differing times.

With sequencing, the targeted depth ranged from 1 in 200,000 to 1 in 1 million T cells. The assay was immunoSEQ multiplex PCR, and TCRdb's table has in-frame clones only and misses some. The sample records almost 250,000 clones, roughly 74% being singletons. As concerns this clone: The antigen is undetermined.

Germline CDR1 and CDR2: MNHEY and SMNVEV (reference sequence). V lost 5 bases and J lost 0, with 9 bases in between. CDR3 length: 14 amino acids. This receptor was identified in a human donor with chronic lymphocytic leukemia. The rearrangement links TRBV27 to TRBJ2-3, with a weak D call TRBD2 (6 bases). The sequencing used PBMCs, collected after 24 months of ibrutinib treatment. The CDR3 DNA sequence: TGTGCCAGCAGTCCCGGGGGTAGCACAGATACGCAGTATTTT. This translates into CASSPGGSTDTQYF.